This T cell receptor (beta chain) was sequenced in a study of blood T cell repertoires in COVID-19. Study details: Samples representing acute and convalescent COVID-19 were sourced from the United States, Italy and Spain. PBMCs, B-cell-depleted T cells, or T cells were the source of the cDNA or gDNA that made up the material.

Authors' methods: Quantification of nucleated cells was approximated via reference gene primer amplification. The protocol was immunoSEQ multiplex PCR, while the TCRdb copy is restricted to in-frame clones and leaves out a portion. V and J calls and clone size are as listed in that table; D and trimming were resolved from the DNA. The table lists roughly 120,000 clones, about 85% of them singletons. This clone appeared many times. The CDR3 runs to 14 residues. Germline loops: CDR1 MGHRA, CDR2 YSYEKL. The V gene lost 3 bases and the J gene lost 0 bases, with 7 bases spanning the gap. This clonotype originated in a human donor in a cohort sampled during active COVID-19. This chain links TRBV4-1 with TRBJ2-3, with D possibly TRBD1 on 5 matching bases. Specimen: peripheral blood. The DNA of the CDR3 is TGCGCCAGCAGCCAGCAGGGTAGCACAGATACGCAGTATTTT. It encodes CASSQQGSTDTQYF.